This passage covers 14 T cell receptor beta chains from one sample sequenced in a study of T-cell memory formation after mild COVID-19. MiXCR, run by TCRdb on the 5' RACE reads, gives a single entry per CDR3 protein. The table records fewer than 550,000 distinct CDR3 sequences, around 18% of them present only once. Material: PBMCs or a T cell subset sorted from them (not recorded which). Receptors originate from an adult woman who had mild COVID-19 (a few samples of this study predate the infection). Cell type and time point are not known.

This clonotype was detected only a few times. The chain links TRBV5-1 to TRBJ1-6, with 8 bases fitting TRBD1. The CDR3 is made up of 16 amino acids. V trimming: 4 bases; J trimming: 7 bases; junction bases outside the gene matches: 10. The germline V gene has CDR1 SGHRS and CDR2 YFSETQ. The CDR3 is CASSLGQDPGNSPLHF. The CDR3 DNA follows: TGCGCCAGCAGCCTGGGACAGGACCCAGGGAATTCACCCCTCCACTTT.

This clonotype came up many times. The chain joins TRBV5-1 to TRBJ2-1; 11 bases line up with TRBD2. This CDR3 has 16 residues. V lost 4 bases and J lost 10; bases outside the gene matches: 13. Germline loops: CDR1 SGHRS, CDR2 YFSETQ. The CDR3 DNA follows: TGCGCCAGCAGCGGGGATCCTAGCGGGAGGAGAAGGGAGCAGTTCTTC. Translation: CASSGDPSGRRREQFF.

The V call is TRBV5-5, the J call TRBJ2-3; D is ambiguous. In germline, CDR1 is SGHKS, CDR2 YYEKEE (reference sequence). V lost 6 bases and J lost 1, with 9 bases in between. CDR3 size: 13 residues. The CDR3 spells CASTPDGTDTQYF. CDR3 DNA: TGTGCCAGCACCCCGGACGGCACAGATACGCAGTATTTT.

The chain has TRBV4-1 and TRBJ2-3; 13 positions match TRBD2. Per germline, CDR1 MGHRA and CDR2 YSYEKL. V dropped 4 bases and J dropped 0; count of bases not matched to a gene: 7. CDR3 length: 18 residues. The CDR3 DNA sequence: TGCGCCAGCAGCCTCGGACTAGCGGGGGTAGTAAGCACAGATACGCAGTATTTT. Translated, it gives CASSLGLAGVVSTDTQYF.

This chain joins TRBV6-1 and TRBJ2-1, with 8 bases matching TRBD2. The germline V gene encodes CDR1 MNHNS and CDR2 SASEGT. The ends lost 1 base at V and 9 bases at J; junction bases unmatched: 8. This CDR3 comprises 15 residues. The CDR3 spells CASSEVVAGSIEQFF. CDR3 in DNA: TGTGCCAGCAGTGAAGTAGTAGCGGGGAGCATTGAGCAGTTCTTC.

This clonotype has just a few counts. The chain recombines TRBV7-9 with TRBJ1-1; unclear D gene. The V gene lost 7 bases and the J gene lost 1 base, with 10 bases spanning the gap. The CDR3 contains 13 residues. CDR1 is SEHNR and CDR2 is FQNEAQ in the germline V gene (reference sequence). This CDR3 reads CASTLYGNTEAFF. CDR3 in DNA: TGTGCCAGCACCCTCTACGGGAACACTGAAGCTTTCTTT.

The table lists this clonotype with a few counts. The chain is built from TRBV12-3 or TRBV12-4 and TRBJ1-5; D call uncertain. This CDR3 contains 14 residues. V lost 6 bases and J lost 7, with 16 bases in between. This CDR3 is CASSFGSSGQPQHF. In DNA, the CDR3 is TGTGCCAGCAGCTTTGGGAGTTCAGGACAGCCCCAGCATTTT.

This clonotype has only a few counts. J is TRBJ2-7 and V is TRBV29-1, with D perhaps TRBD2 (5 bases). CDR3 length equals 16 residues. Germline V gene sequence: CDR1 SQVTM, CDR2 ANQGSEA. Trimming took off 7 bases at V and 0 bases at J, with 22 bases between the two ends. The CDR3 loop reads CSASTSASRSSYEQYF. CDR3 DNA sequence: TGCAGCGCCTCAACCTCGGCTAGCAGGAGCTCCTACGAGCAGTACTTC.

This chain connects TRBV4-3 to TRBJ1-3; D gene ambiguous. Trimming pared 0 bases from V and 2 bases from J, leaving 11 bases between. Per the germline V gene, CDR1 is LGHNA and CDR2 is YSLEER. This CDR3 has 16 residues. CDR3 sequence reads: CASSQDLSETGNTIYF. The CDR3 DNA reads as TGCGCCAGCAGCCAAGATCTTTCCGAGACTGGAAACACCATATATTTT.

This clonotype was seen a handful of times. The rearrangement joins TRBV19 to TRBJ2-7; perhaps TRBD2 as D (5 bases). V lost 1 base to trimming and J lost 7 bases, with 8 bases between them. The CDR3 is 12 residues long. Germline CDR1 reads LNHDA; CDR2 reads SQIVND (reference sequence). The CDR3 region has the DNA TGTGCCAGTAGTATAGCGACGGGGGAGCAGTACTTC. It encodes CASSIATGEQYF.

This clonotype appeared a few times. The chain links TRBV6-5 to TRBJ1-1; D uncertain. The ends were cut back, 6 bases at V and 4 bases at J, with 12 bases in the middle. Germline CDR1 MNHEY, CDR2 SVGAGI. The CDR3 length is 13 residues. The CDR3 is CASSLYPGTEAFF. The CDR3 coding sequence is TGTGCCAGCAGCCTATACCCTGGCACTGAAGCTTTCTTT.

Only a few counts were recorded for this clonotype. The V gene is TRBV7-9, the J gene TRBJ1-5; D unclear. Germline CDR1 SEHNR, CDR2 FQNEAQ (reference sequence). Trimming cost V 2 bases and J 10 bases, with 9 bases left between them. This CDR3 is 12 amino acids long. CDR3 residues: CASSLPTGPQHF. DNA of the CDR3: TGTGCCAGCAGCTTACCGACCGGTCCCCAGCATTTT.

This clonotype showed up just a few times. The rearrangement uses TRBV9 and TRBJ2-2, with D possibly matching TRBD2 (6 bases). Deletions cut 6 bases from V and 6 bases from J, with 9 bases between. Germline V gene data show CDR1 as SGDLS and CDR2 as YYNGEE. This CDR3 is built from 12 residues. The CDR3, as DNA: TGTGCCAGCACGGGAGTTTCCGGGGAGCTGTTTTTT. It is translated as CASTGVSGELFF.

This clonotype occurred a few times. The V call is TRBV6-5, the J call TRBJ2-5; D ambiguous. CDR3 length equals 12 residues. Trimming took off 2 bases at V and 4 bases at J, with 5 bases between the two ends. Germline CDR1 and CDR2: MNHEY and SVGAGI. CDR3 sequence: CASSYTGETQYF. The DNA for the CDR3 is TGTGCCAGCAGTTACACGGGAGAGACCCAGTACTTC.